The clone carrying this T cell receptor (beta chain) was found once. Its antigen is unidentified. It is unclear where the CDR3 begins or ends on the DNA, so no DNA is shown, and the CDR3 is as TCRdb lists it. Inclusive of both ends, the CDR3 amounts to 16 amino acids. These data originate in a study of T-cell reconstitution after alpha-beta-depleted transplantation in children. The authors prepared the TCRbeta library with unique molecular identifiers. TCRdb reanalysed the PCR reads using MiXCR and keeps one entry per CDR3 protein. The sample records about 240,000 distinct CDR3 sequences, about a quarter being singletons. The study, taken as a whole, reports: Approximately two months post-transplant, alpha-beta T cells reportedly originated from several hundred expanded graft clones. Newly produced T cells mostly provided counts and TCRbeta diversity after one year, as hyperexpanded clones declined.

Sequencing used PBMCs, obtained before TCRalphabeta/CD19-depleted stem cell transplant. The source of this sequence is a girl aged 2 to 10 with Fanconi anemia, due to receive a stem cell transplant. The chain is built from TRBV21-1 and TRBJ2-3. TRBV21-1 is labeled a pseudogene. CDR3: CASSKVFGIGTDTQYF.